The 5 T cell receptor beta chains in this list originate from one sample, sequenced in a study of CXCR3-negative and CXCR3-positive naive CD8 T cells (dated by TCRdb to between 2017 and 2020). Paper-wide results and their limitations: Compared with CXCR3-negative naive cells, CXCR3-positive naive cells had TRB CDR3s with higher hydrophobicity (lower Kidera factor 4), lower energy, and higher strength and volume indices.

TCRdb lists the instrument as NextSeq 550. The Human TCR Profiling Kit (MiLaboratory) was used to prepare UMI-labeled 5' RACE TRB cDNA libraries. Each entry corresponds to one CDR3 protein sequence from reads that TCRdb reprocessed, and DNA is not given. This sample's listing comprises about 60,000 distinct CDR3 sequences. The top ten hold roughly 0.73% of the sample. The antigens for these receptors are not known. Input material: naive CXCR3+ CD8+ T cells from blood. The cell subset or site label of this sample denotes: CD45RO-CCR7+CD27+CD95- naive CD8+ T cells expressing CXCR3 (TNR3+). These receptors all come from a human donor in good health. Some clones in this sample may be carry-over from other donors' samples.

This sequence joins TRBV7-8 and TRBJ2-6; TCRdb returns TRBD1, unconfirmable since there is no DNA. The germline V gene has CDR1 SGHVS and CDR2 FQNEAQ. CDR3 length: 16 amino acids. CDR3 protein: CASSRDRFSGANVLTF. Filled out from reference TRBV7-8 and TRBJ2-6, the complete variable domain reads GAGVSQSPRYKVAKRGQDVALRCDPISGHVSLFWYQQALGQGPEFLTYFQNEAQLDKSGLPSDRFFAERPEGSVSTLKIQRTQQEDSAVYLCASSRDRFSGANVLTFGAGSRLTVL.

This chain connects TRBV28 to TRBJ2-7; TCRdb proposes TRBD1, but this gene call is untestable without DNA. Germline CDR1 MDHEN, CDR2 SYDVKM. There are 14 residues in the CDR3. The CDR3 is CASSLGQGEYEQYF.

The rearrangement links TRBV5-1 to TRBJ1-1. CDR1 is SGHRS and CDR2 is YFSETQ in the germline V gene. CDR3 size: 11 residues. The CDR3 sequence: CARIGRTEAFF.

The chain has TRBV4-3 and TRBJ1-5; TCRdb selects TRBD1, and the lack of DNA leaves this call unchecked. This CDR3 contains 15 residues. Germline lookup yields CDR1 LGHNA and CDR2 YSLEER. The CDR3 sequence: CASSQDSRVGQPQHF.

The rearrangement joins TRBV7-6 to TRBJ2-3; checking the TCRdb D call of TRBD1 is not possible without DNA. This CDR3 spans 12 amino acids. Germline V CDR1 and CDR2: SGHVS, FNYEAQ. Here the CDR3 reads CASSPGEDTQYF.